Included here is one T cell receptor beta chain sequence, with context. Its specificity is unknown. The CDR3 covers 14 residues. V gave up 2 bases and J gave up 4 bases, with 12 bases separating them. Germline V gene data show CDR1 as MDHEN and CDR2 as SYDVKM. All the people who gave samples were healthy bone marrow donors. The sample comes from a study of cytomegalovirus exposure and HLA in healthy donors. General study points: Most of the TCR beta V segments (in an earlier analysis) were productive either about 90% or about 30% of the time. Roughly 170 TCR beta chains were listed as cytomegalovirus-associated.

Both 60 Vbeta primers and 13 Jbeta primers went into the PCR. Per the original data handling: A follow-up analysis tallied around 76 million unique TCR beta chains, 9 million to 11 million shared. Method: immunoSEQ multiplex PCR; TCRdb's copy keeps in-frame clones and lacks some. V, J and clone size derive from that table, while D and trimming were established from the DNA sequence. The table lists about 130,000 clones, around 73% of them singletons, with more than 0.95% in the top ten. The V and J genes are TRBV28 and TRBJ2-7, with D possibly matching TRBD1 (6 bases). The receptor's source is a man aged 45-60 years in good health and CMV-seronegative. Sequences were obtained from PBMCs. CDR3 sequence (DNA): TGTGCCAGCAGTTTAGACCTACAGGGTTACGAGCAGTACTTC. It is translated as CASSLDLQGYEQYF. The variable domain in full, completed from reference TRBV28 and TRBJ2-7, reads DVKVTQSSRYLVKRTGEKVFLECVQDMDHENMFWYRQDPGLGLRLIYFSYDVKMKEKGDIPEGYSVSREKKERFSLILESASTNQTSMYLCASSLDLQGYEQYFGPGTRLTVT.